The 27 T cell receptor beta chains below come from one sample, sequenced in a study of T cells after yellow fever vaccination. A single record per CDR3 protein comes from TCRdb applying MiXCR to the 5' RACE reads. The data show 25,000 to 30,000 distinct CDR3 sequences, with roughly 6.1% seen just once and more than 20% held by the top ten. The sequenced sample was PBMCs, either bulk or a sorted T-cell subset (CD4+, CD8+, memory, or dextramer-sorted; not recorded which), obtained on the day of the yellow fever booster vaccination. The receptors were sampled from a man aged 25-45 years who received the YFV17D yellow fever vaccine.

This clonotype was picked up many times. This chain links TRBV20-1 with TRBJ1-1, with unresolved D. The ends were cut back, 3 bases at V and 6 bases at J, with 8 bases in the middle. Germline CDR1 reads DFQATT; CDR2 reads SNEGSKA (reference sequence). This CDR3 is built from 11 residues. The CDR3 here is CSARDGAEAFF. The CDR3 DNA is TGCAGTGCTAGGGATGGGGCTGAAGCTTTCTTT.

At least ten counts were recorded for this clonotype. CDR3 coding DNA: TGTGCCAGCAGTTACCCCGACAGGGGGCAGTTCTTC. Its protein is CASSYPDRGQFF. This sequence joins TRBV6-2 or TRBV6-3 and TRBJ2-1; 8 bases map to TRBD1. The CDR3 is 12 amino acids. J lost 12 bases, V lost 2 bases, and 3 bases had no gene match. Germline V gene lookup returns CDR1 MNHEY and CDR2 SVGEGT.

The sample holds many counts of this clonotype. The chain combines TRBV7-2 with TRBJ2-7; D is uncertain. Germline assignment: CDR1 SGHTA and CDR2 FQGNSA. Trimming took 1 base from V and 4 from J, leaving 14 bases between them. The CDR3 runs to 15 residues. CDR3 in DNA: TGTGCCAGCAGCTTAGAGGCTATGGGGATTTACGAGCAGTACTTC. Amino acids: CASSLEAMGIYEQYF. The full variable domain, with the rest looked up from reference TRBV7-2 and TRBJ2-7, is GAGVSQSPSNKVTEKGKDVELRCDPISGHTALYWYRQSLGQGLEFLIYFQGNSAPDKSGLPSDRFSAERTGGSVSTLTIQRTQQEDSAVYLCASSLEAMGIYEQYFGPGTRLTVT.

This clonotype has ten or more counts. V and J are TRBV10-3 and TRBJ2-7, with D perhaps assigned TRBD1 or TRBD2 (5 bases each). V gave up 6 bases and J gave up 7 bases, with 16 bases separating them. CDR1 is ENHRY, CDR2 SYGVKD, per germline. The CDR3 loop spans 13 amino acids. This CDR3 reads CAISQGSPGEQYF. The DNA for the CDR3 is TGTGCCATCAGCCAGGGATCGCCGGGGGAGCAGTACTTC.

In DNA, the CDR3 is TGTGCCAGCAGCTCCTGGACCATTAAAGAGCTGTTTTTT. The encoded protein is CASSSWTIKELFF. V and J are TRBV5-4 and TRBJ2-2; D is uncertain. The CDR3 contains 13 residues. CDR1 is SGHNT and CDR2 is YYREEE in the germline V gene (reference sequence). Trimming cost V 3 bases and J 11 bases, with 14 bases left between them.

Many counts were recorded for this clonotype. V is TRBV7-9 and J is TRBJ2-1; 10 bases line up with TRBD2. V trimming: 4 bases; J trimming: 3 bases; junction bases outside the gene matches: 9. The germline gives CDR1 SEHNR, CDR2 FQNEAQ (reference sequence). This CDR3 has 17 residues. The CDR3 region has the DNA TGTGCCAGCAGCTCCGATAGCGGGAGGACTCACTACAATGAGCAGTTCTTC. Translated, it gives CASSSDSGRTHYNEQFF.

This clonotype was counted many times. The CDR3 loop is CSVSKGTGELFF. CDR3 nucleotides: TGCAGCGTTTCCAAGGGCACCGGGGAGCTGTTTTTT. The chain employs TRBV29-1 and TRBJ2-2; D gene ambiguous. The CDR3 runs 12 residues. Between the trimmed V and J ends, which lost 5 bases and 4 bases, there was a span of 8 bases. Germline lookup yields CDR1 SQVTM and CDR2 ANQGSEA.

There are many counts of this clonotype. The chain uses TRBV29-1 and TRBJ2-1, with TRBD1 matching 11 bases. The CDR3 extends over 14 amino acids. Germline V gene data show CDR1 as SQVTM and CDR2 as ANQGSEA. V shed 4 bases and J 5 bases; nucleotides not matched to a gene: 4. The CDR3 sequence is CSVVPGQGDNEQFF. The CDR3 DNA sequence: TGCAGCGTTGTCCCGGGACAGGGGGACAATGAGCAGTTCTTC.

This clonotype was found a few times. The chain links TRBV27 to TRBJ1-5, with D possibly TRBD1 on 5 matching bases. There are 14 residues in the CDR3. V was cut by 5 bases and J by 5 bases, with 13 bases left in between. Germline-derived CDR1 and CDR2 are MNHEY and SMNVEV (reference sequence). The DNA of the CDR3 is TGTGCCAGCAGTCTCGACAGCTTCCATCAGCCCCAGCATTTT. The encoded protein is CASSLDSFHQPQHF.

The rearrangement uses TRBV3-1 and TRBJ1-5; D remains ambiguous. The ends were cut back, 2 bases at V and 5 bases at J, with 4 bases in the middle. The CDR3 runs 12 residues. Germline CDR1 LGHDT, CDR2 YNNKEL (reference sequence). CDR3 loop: CASSQSDQPQHF. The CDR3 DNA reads TGTGCCAGCAGCCAATCGGATCAGCCCCAGCATTTT.

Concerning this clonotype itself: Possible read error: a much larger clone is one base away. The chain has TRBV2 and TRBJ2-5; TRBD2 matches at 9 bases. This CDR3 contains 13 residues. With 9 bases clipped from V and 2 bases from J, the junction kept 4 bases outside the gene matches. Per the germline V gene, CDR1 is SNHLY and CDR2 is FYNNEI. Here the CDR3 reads CARGTSRQETQYF. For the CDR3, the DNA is TGTGCCAGGGGGACTAGCCGACAAGAGACCCAGTACTTC.

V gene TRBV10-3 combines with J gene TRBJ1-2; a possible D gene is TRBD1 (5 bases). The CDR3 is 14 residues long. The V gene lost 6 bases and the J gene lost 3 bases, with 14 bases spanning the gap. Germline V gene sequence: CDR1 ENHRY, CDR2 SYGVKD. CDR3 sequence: CAIRRAGEYYGYTF. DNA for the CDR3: TGTGCCATCAGGCGTGCGGGGGAGTACTATGGCTACACCTTC.

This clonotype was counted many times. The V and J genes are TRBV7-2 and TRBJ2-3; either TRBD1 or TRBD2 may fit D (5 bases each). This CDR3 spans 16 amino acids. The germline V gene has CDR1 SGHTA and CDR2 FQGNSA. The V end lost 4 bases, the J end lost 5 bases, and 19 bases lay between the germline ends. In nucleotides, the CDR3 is TGTGCCAGCAGCTGGGATGGGGGTTCATCCCGAGATACGCAGTATTTT. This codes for CASSWDGGSSRDTQYF.

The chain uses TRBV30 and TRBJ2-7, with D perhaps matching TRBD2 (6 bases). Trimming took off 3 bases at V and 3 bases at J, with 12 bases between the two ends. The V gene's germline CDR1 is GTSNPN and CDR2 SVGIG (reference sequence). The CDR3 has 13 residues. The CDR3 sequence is CAWRGGTYYEQYF. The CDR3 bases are TGTGCCTGGAGAGGCGGGACCTACTACGAGCAGTACTTC.

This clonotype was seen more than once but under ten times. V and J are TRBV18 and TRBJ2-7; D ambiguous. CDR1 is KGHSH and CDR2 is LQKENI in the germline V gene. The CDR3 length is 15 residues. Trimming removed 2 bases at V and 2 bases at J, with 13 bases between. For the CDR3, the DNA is TGTGCCAGCTCACCATACGGAGACTCGGCCTACGAGCAGTACTTC. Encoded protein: CASSPYGDSAYEQYF.

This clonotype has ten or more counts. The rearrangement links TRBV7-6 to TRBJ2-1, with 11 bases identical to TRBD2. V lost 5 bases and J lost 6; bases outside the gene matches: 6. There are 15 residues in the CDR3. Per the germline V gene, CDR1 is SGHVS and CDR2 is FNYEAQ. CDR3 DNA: TGTGCCAGCAGCCCTCCCGGGACTAGCGGCAATGAGCAGTTCTTC. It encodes CASSPPGTSGNEQFF.

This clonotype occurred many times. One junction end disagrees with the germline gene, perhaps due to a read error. In nucleotides, the CDR3 is TGCCTCTCGGGGACTAGCGGGAACACCGGGGAGCTGTTTTTT. Its protein is CLSGTSGNTGELFF. V is TRBV12-3 or TRBV12-4 and J is TRBJ2-2; 11 bases line up with TRBD2. The CDR3 sequence is 14 residues long.

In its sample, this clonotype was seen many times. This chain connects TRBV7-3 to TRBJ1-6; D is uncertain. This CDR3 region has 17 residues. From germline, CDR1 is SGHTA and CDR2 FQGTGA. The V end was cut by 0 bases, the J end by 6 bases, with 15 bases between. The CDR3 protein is CASSLTGGGNSNSPLHF. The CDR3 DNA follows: TGTGCCAGCAGCTTAACAGGCGGAGGGAATTCTAATTCACCCCTCCACTTT.

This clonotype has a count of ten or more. CDR3 loop: CASSDGGYSPLHF. The CDR3 bases are TGTGCCAGCAGTGACGGGGGGTATTCACCCCTCCACTTT. The rearrangement uses TRBV25-1 and TRBJ1-6; D is perhaps TRBD1 (5 bases). Trimming took off 3 bases at V and 8 bases at J, with 8 bases between the two ends. CDR1 is MGHDK, CDR2 SYGVNS, per germline. The CDR3 runs to 13 residues.

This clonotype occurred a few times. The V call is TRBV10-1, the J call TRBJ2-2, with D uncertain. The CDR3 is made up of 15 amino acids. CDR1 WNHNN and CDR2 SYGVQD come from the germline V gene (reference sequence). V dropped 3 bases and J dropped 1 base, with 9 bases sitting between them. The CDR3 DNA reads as TGCGCCAGCAGTGAAAGGCGGCAGAACACCGGGGAGCTGTTTTTT. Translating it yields CASSERRQNTGELFF.

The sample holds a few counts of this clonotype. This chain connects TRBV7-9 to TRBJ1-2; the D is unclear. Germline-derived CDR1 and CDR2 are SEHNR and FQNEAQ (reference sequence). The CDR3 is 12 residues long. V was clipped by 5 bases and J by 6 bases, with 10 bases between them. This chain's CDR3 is CASSRIGDGYTF. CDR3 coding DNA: TGTGCCAGCAGCCGCATCGGTGATGGCTACACCTTC.

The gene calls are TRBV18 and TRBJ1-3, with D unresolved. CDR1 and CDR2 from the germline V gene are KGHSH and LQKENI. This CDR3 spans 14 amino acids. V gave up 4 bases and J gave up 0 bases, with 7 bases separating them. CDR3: CASSRESSGNTIYF. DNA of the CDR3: TGTGCCAGCTCACGAGAGAGCTCTGGAAACACCATATATTTT.

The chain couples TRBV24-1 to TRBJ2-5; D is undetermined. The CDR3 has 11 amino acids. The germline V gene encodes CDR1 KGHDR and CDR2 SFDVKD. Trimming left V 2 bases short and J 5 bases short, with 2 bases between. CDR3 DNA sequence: TGTGCCACCAGTGATTGGGAGACCCAGTACTTC. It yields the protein CATSDWETQYF.

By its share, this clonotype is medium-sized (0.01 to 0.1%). The CDR3 DNA sequence: TGTGCCAGCAAAAGGACAGGAACCTACGAGCAGTACTTC. Its translation is CASKRTGTYEQYF. The chain uses TRBV28 and TRBJ2-7; TRBD1 matches 7 bases. Germline V CDR1 and CDR2: MDHEN, SYDVKM. CDR3 length: 13 amino acids. The V segment lost 7 bases and the J segment 2 bases; nucleotides outside the gene matches: 5.

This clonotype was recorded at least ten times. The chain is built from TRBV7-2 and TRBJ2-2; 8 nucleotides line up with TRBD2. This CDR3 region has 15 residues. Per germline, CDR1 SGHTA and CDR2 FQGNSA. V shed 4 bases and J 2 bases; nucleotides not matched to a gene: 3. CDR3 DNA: TGTGCCAGCAGCTCCAGCGGGAGCAACACCGGGGAGCTGTTTTTT. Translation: CASSSSGSNTGELFF.

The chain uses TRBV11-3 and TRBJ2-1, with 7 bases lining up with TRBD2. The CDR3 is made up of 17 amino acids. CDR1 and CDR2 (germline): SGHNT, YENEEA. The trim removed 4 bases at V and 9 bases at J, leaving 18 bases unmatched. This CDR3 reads CASSSHGTNLRGAEQFF. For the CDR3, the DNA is TGTGCCAGCAGCTCCCATGGGACTAATTTGCGTGGTGCTGAGCAGTTCTTC.

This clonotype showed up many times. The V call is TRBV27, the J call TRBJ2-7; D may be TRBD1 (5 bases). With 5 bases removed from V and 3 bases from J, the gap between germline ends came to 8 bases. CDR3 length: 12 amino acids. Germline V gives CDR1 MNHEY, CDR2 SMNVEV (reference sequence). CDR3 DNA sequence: TGTGCCAGCAGTATCACAGGCTACGAGCAGTACTTC. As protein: CASSITGYEQYF.